This TCR beta chain was profiled in a study of cytomegalovirus exposure and HLA in healthy donors. Study results and caveats: Within the approximately 130 validation repertoires, first-cohort TCR clusters tended to co-occur, according to a later analysis. Researchers catalogued about 160 TCR beta chains as cytomegalovirus-associated. Reportedly, diagnosis of cytomegalovirus status by the classifier showed high specificity and sensitivity.

This clone has a handful of counts. Its cognate antigen is unknown. The ends were cut back, 0 bases at V and 6 bases at J, with 13 bases in the middle. The CDR3 totals 15 residues. From germline, CDR1 is SGDLS and CDR2 YYNGEE. Separate from the roughly 610-subject first cohort, the roughly 130-subject validation cohort was the one that the donors belonged to. Repertoires were generated with immunoSEQ multiplex PCR, while TCRdb's copy carries only in-frame clones and drops some. The sample records 200,000 to 250,000 clones, over 75% being singletons. Sequencing was done on a sample of PBMCs. This rearrangement joins TRBV9 to TRBJ1-3; D may be TRBD1 (5 bases). The receptor was derived from a woman aged 18-35 years in good health and CMV-seropositive. As DNA, the CDR3 is TGTGCCAGCAGCGTAGCCCCAGGGTCTTCAAACACCATATATTTT. It is translated as CASSVAPGSSNTIYF. Full variable domain (outside the CDR3, taken from reference TRBV9 and TRBJ1-3): DSGVTQTPKHLITATGQRVTLRCSPRSGDLSVYWYQQSLDQGLQFLIQYYNGEERAKGNILERFSAQQFPDLHSELNLSSLELGDSALYFCASSVAPGSSNTIYFGEGSWLTVV.